A single sample gave rise to the 3 T cell receptor beta chains below, sequenced in a study of blood T cell repertoires in COVID-19. Using immunoSEQ multiplex PCR, the repertoire was profiled, and TCRdb retains in-frame clones only, with some absent. The sample yields 250,000 to 350,000 clones, 84% seen once. The specimen was peripheral blood. The source is a human donor with COVID-19, enrolled during active disease. The donor label of this sample is uncertain.

V is TRBV5-1 and J is TRBJ2-5; 11 bases are a match to TRBD2. The CDR3 has 16 residues. CDR1 and CDR2 from the germline V gene are SGHRS and YFSETQ. Unmatched junction bases numbered 7, after V lost 4 bases and J lost 2 bases. In DNA form, the CDR3 reads TGCGCCAGCAGCCCGGGACTAGCGGCATCACAAGAGACCCAGTACTTC. Its translation: CASSPGLAASQETQYF.

The chain links TRBV11-3 to TRBJ2-7, with 11 bases lining up with TRBD2. CDR1 is SGHNT, CDR2 YENEEA, per germline. This CDR3 contains 14 residues. V was clipped by 3 bases and J by 6 bases; unmatched bases: 4. The CDR3 region is CASSFSGRVGEQYF. The CDR3 coding sequence is TGTGCCAGCAGCTTTAGCGGGAGGGTTGGCGAGCAGTACTTC.

The genes are TRBV2 and TRBJ1-4; D possibly corresponds to TRBD1 (5 bases). The length of the CDR3 is 14 residues. Trimming shortened V by 3 bases and J by 7 bases, and 12 bases separated the two germline ends. Germline V gene sequence: CDR1 SNHLY, CDR2 FYNNEI. The CDR3 region has the DNA TGTGCCAGCAGTGAGGCGGGGACGGGTGAAAAACTGTTTTTT. It specifies CASSEAGTGEKLFF. Together with reference TRBV2 and TRBJ1-4, the CDR3 gives the full variable domain: EPEVTQTPSHQVTQMGQEVILRCVPISNHLYFYWYRQILGQKVEFLVSFYNNEISEKSEIFDDQFSVERPDGSNFTLKIRSTKLEDSAMYFCASSEAGTGEKLFFGSGTQLSVL.